This T cell receptor beta chain stems from a study of tumor-infiltrating lymphocytes in primary liver carcinoma. Using a constant-region primer together with ProtoScript II reverse transcriptase, TCR beta cDNA was made from roughly 540 ng of total RNA. Researchers made the TCR beta libraries by running three nested multiplex PCR rounds with slightly modified ARM-PCR. Use of TRBV1-TRBV30 forward primers with a C-beta reverse primer characterized the first two PCR rounds, which lasted 10 cycles each. TCRdb analysed the multiplex PCR reads with MiXCR anew, one entry per CDR3 protein. The table records 300,000 to 400,000 distinct CDR3 sequences, approximately 60% of them present only once. RNA was extracted from whole blood without cell sorting, alongside germline DNA. V gave up 5 bases and J gave up 6 bases, with 16 bases separating them. The CDR3 contains 14 residues.

Sample: peripheral blood. The origin of this receptor is a middle-aged man with primary liver carcinoma and hepatitis B virus infection. J is TRBJ2-5 and V is TRBV12-3 or TRBV12-4; D tentatively reads TRBD1 or TRBD2 (5 bases each). The CDR3 nucleotides read TGTGCCAGCAGTGGGACGGCCACCCAGCAGACCCAGTACTTC. As protein: CASSGTATQQTQYF.